These T cell receptor beta chains were read from a single sample in a study of memory CD4+ T cells and cytomegalovirus serostatus. The repertoire was sequenced with immunoSEQ multiplex PCR; TCRdb's copy has only in-frame clones and lacks some. The data contain 45,000 to 60,000 clones, around 70% of them singletons. Specimen: memory CD4+ T cells from blood. These TCRs come from an adult in good health and CMV-seropositive. CDR3s include the opening cysteine and the closing phenylalanine or tryptophan. The order of the fields is V gene, clone size, J gene, D gene, CDR3 protein, CDR3 DNA. A D gene is named only where the DNA matches it firmly. Clone size appears in some rows only: once, few, many, or a class for an expanded clone.

TRBV2	few	TRBJ1-5	.	CASSGPTSNQPQHF	TGTGCCAGCAGCGGGCCGACTAGCAATCAGCCCCAGCATTTT
TRBV19	few	TRBJ1-1	.	CASSMVGSGTEAFF	TGTGCCAGTAGTATGGTGGGGTCGGGCACTGAAGCTTTCTTT
TRBV7-2	.	TRBJ2-1	TRBD2	CASSLQAGGDNEQFF	TGTGCCAGCAGCTTACAAGCGGGGGGCGACAATGAGCAGTTCTTC
TRBV19	.	TRBJ1-4	.	CASSFLHRDEKLFF	TGTGCCAGTAGTTTCCTACATCGGGATGAAAAACTGTTTTTT
TRBV18	many	TRBJ2-4	.	CASSPTTGGENIQYF	TGTGCCAGCTCACCAACCACGGGGGGCGAAAACATTCAGTACTTC
TRBV2	once	TRBJ2-3	.	CASEVARTQYF	TGTGCCAGCGAGGTGGCTCGTACGCAGTATTTT
TRBV11-2	.	TRBJ2-3	.	CASSLNLDSNTQYF	TGTGCCAGCAGCCTGAACCTAGACTCAAATACGCAGTATTTT
TRBV6-1	.	TRBJ2-7	.	CASMRGPPPNEQYF	TGTGCCAGCATGAGGGGCCCGCCTCCTAACGAGCAGTACTTC
TRBV4-1	.	TRBJ1-6	TRBD1	CASSSHPRDRVSPLHF	TGCGCCAGCAGCTCTCACCCCCGGGACAGGGTTTCACCCCTCCACTTT
TRBV9	few	TRBJ1-4	.	CASSVGQEAREKLFF	TGTGCCAGCAGCGTAGGGCAGGAAGCCCGAGAAAAACTGTTTTTT
TRBV7-2	few	TRBJ1-3	TRBD1	CASSLRDRVKSSGNTIYF	TGTGCCAGCAGCCTCCGGGACAGGGTTAAAAGTTCTGGAAACACCATATATTTT
TRBV19	.	TRBJ2-5	.	CASSIATRVGGTQYF	TGTGCCAGTAGTATAGCTACCAGGGTCGGCGGGACCCAGTACTTC